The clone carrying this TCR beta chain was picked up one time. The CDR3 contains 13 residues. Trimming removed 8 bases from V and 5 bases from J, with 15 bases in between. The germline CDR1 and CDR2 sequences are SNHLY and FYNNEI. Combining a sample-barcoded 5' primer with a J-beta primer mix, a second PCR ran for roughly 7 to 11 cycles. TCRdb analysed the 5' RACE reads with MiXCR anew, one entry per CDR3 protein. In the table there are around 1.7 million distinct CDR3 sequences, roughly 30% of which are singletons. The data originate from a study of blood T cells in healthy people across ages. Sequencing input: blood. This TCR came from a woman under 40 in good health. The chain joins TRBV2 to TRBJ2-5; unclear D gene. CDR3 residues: CASGALGAETQYF. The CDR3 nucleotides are TGTGCCAGCGGCGCCCTAGGAGCCGAGACCCAGTACTTC.